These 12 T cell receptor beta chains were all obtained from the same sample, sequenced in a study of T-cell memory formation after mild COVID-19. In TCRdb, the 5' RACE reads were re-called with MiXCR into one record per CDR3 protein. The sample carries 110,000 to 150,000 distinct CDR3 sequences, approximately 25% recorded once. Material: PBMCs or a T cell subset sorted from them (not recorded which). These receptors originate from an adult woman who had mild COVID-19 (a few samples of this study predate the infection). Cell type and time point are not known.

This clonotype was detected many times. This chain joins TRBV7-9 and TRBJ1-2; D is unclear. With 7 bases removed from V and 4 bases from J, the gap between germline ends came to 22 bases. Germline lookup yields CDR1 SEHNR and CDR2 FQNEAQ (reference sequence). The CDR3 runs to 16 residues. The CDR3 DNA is TGTGCCAGCACCCCCGGCTACTCGGGTGACCCCTATGGCTACACCTTC. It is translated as CASTPGYSGDPYGYTF.

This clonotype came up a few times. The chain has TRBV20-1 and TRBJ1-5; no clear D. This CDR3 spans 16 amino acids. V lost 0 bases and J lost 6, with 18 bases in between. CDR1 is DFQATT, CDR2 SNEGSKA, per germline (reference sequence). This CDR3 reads CSARDPGGDSGQPQHF. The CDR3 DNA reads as TGCAGTGCTAGAGATCCCGGCGGGGATAGCGGTCAGCCCCAGCATTTT.

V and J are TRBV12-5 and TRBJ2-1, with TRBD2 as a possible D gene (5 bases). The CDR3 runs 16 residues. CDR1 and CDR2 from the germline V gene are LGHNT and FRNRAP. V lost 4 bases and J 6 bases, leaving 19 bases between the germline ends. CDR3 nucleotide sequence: TGTGCTAGTGGTTATGGGAGCCACGGTGGGTTCAATGAGCAGTTCTTC. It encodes CASGYGSHGGFNEQFF.

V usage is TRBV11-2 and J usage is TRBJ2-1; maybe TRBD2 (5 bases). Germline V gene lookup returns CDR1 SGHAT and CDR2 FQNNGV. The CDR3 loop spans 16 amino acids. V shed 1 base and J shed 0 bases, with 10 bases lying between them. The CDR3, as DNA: TGTGCCAGCAGCTTAGCGCGGGCAAGCTCCTACAATGAGCAGTTCTTC. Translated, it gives CASSLARASSYNEQFF.

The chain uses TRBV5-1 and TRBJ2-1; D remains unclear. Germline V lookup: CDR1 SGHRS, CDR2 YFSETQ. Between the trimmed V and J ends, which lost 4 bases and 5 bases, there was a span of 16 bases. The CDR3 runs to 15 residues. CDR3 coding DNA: TGCGCCAGCAGCCAGGCCGTGACCGCCAACAATGAGCAGTTCTTC. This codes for CASSQAVTANNEQFF.

CDR3 coding DNA: TGCGCCAGCAGACAGGCGGGGGACACTGAAGCTTTCTTT. It translates to CASRQAGDTEAFF. The rearrangement joins TRBV4-1 to TRBJ1-1; tentatively, D is TRBD1 (5 bases). Trimming pared 6 bases from V and 3 bases from J, leaving 11 bases between. This CDR3 contains 13 residues. Germline V lookup: CDR1 MGHRA, CDR2 YSYEKL.

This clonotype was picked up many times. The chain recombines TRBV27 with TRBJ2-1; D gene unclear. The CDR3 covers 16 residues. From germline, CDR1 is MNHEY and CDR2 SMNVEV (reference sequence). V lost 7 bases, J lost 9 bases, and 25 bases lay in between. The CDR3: CASTPEMSASWSEQFF. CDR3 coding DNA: TGTGCCAGCACCCCCGAAATGAGCGCGAGCTGGAGTGAGCAGTTCTTC.

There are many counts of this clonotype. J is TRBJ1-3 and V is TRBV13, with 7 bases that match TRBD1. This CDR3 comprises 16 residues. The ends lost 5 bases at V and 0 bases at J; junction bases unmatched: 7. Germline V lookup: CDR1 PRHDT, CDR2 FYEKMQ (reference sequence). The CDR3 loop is CASSRDSLSSGNTIYF. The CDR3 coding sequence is TGTGCCAGCAGCCGGGACAGTCTCTCCTCTGGAAACACCATATATTTT.

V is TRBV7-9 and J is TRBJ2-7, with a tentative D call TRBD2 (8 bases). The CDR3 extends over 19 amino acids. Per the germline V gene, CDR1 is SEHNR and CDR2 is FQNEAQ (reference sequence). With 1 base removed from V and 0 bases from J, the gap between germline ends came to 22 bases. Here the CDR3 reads CASSLEQGVGGTSSYEQYF. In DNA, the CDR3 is TGTGCCAGCAGCTTAGAGCAGGGGGTTGGCGGGACTAGCTCCTACGAGCAGTACTTC.

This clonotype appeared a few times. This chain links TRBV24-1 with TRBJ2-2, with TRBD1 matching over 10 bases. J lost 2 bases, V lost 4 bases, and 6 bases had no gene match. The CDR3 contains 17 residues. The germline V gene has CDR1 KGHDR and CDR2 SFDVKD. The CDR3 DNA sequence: TGTGCCACCAGTGACCCGGGACAGGGGAGAAACACCGGGGAGCTGTTTTTT. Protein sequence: CATSDPGQGRNTGELFF.

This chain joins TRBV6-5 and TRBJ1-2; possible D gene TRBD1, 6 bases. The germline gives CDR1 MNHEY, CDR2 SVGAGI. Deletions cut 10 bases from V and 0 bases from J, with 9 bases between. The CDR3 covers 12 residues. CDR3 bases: TGTGCCACCAGGACAGCTAACTATGGCTACACCTTC. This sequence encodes CATRTANYGYTF.

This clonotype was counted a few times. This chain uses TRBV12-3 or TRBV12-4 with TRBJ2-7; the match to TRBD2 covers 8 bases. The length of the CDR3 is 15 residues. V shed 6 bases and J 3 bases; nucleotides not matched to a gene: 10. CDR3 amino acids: CASSPSPGLGYEQYF. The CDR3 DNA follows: TGTGCCAGCAGCCCTTCCCCGGGACTAGGCTACGAGCAGTACTTC.